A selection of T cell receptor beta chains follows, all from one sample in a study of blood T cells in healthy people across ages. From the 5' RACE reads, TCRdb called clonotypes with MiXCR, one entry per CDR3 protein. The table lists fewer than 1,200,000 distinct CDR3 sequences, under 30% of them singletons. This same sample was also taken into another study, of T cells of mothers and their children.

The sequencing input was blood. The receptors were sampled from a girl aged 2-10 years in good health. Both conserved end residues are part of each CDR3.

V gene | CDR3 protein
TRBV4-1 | CASSQDPQGRDYGYTF
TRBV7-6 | CASSTGPRVEQFF
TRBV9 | CASSVDPSKRTQYF
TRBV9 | CASSVAPGPRANVLTF
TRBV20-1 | CSARARAGYTF
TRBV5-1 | CASSPTSGSQYGQFF
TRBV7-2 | CASSLRAGAWGETQYF
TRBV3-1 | CASSQVTAAHNDQYF
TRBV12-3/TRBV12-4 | CASSLYSWMSQPQHF
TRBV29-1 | CSVVTPSGANVLTF
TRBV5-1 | CASSLGFGTGRGETQYF
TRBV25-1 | CASMDSHRSSYNEQFF
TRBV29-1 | CSVRQSSTDTQYF
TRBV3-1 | CASSRTSGSRPGELFF
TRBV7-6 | CASSLYGSNENLFF
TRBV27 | CASSFNGHEQYF
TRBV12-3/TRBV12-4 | CASSLGVSLYGYTF
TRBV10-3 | CAISGQDNQPQHF
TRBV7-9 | CASRSPGQGFSGANVLTF
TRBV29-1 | CSAPRADYNEQFF
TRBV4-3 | CASSQGLDGLWGYTF
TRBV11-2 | CASRREGGQYF
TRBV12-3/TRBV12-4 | CASSLYGLAVYNEQFF
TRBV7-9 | CASSPSVRRNTEAFF
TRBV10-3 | CAALSYGVYGYTF
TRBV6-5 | CASSYATGDYNEQFF
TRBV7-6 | CASSHEPTVEAFF
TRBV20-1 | CSARGTSAAPQETQYF
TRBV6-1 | CASTMRGDRDRNEAFF
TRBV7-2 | CASSLQGWDADTQYF
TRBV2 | CASSVGTGFYNEQFF
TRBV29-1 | CSVVADQGYTF
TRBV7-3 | CASSLSPGAGQPQHF
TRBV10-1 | CASSESKRPEQFF
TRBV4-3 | CASSLHLTGSGTDTQYF
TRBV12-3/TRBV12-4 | CASSFSFNSELFF
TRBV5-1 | CASRPLAGANTGELFF
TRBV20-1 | CSAGTGTGGLAEQYF
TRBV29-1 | CSVAPTDTQYF
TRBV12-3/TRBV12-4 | CASSSDRLPNF